Listed below are T cell receptor beta chains from one sample, sequenced in a study of CD8+ T cells in alopecia areata. The assay was immunoSEQ multiplex PCR, and TCRdb's table has in-frame clones only and misses some. In the table there are about 23,000 clones, under 60% of which are singletons. The source material was NKG2D-high CD8+ T cells sorted from blood. These receptors originate from a human donor with alopecia areata. Each CDR3 is given without its conserved first and last residue. Fields, in order: V gene, J gene, clone size, CDR3 protein. Clone size is shown for a subset of rows, as once, few, many or a class of expanded clone.

V gene: TRBV27
J gene: TRBJ2-4
clone size: few
CDR3 protein: ASSFRGGGIQY

V gene: TRBV5-1
J gene: TRBJ2-3
clone size: -
CDR3 protein: ASSWGPGQGTSTDTQY

V gene: TRBV10-3
J gene: TRBJ2-7
clone size: few
CDR3 protein: AIRPGSEQY

V gene: TRBV28
J gene: TRBJ2-7
clone size: -
CDR3 protein: ASSPLGGPYEQY

V gene: TRBV7-8
J gene: TRBJ2-7
clone size: -
CDR3 protein: ASIGQQGTNSYEQY

V gene: TRBV7-9
J gene: TRBJ2-3
clone size: -
CDR3 protein: ASSPADRGGAADTQY

V gene: TRBV9
J gene: TRBJ1-2
clone size: -
CDR3 protein: ASSVITGSGYT

V gene: TRBV7-8
J gene: TRBJ2-7
clone size: -
CDR3 protein: ASSGNSYEQY

V gene: TRBV7-2
J gene: TRBJ2-3
clone size: -
CDR3 protein: ASSPRPSSSADTQY

V gene: TRBV29-1
J gene: TRBJ2-1
clone size: few
CDR3 protein: SVEVRDNEQF

V gene: TRBV7-9
J gene: TRBJ2-1
clone size: -
CDR3 protein: ASSLNNEQF

V gene: TRBV13
J gene: TRBJ1-1
clone size: once
CDR3 protein: ASSLVGAEAF

V gene: TRBV5-1
J gene: TRBJ2-7
clone size: -
CDR3 protein: ASSSNYEQY

V gene: TRBV25-1
J gene: TRBJ2-7
clone size: few
CDR3 protein: ASSGDRGAYEQY

V gene: TRBV27
J gene: TRBJ1-5
clone size: once
CDR3 protein: ASSLRGTGHSNQPQH

V gene: TRBV5-6
J gene: TRBJ2-3
clone size: -
CDR3 protein: ASSFQGPDTQY

V gene: TRBV9
J gene: TRBJ2-1
clone size: few
CDR3 protein: ASSASGNEQF

V gene: TRBV7-8
J gene: TRBJ2-7
clone size: few
CDR3 protein: ASSFWGQYEQY

V gene: TRBV2
J gene: TRBJ2-3
clone size: -
CDR3 protein: ASSFRQDGPSTDTQY

V gene: TRBV9
J gene: TRBJ2-6
clone size: -
CDR3 protein: ASSVGSSGANVLT

V gene: TRBV7-6
J gene: TRBJ2-5
clone size: once
CDR3 protein: ASSLPKVSGWTGQGETQY

V gene: TRBV13
J gene: TRBJ2-1
clone size: -
CDR3 protein: ASSLEHGVVAEQF

V gene: TRBV11-2
J gene: TRBJ2-3
clone size: -
CDR3 protein: ASSPRYDTQY

V gene: TRBV7-8
J gene: TRBJ2-7
clone size: many
CDR3 protein: ASSLYRDPSYEQY

V gene: TRBV2
J gene: TRBJ2-7
clone size: once
CDR3 protein: ASRGGPYEQY

V gene: TRBV10-2
J gene: TRBJ2-5
clone size: few
CDR3 protein: ASSVGGALETQY

V gene: TRBV27
J gene: TRBJ2-7
clone size: few
CDR3 protein: ASSLVPYGEHYEQY

V gene: TRBV6-1
J gene: TRBJ2-7
clone size: -
CDR3 protein: ASSEEGLAGSYEQY

V gene: TRBV11-2
J gene: TRBJ2-3
clone size: -
CDR3 protein: ASSLDVTSGIGDTQY

V gene: TRBV19
J gene: TRBJ2-1
clone size: -
CDR3 protein: ASIRDRGNPRDEQF

V gene: TRBV7-3
J gene: TRBJ2-3
clone size: -
CDR3 protein: ASSLNVWPDTQY

V gene: TRBV7-9
J gene: TRBJ2-5
clone size: large
CDR3 protein: ASSPYPGTQETQY

V gene: TRBV2
J gene: TRBJ2-3
clone size: -
CDR3 protein: ASLGQGALDTQY

V gene: TRBV6-5
J gene: TRBJ1-4
clone size: -
CDR3 protein: ASSYGQGFEKLF

V gene: TRBV27
J gene: TRBJ2-5
clone size: -
CDR3 protein: ASSLSGLRVQKETQY

V gene: TRBV15
J gene: TRBJ2-7
clone size: -
CDR3 protein: ATSRDTLAGADPYEQY

V gene: TRBV5-6
J gene: TRBJ1-2
clone size: few
CDR3 protein: ASSLAPGTVYGYT

V gene: TRBV12-5
J gene: TRBJ2-1
clone size: -
CDR3 protein: ASGFGTRELDEQF

V gene: TRBV30
J gene: TRBJ2-1
clone size: -
CDR3 protein: AWSLNEQF

V gene: TRBV7-9
J gene: TRBJ1-5
clone size: -
CDR3 protein: ASSLGGAGQPQH

V gene: TRBV7-9
J gene: TRBJ1-1
clone size: many
CDR3 protein: ASSRLNTEAF

V gene: TRBV11-2
J gene: TRBJ2-5
clone size: -
CDR3 protein: ASSPNRRWRRSQETQY

V gene: TRBV7-9
J gene: TRBJ2-2
clone size: -
CDR3 protein: ASSLLGGNTGELF

V gene: TRBV7-9
J gene: TRBJ2-7
clone size: -
CDR3 protein: ASSLGPGTYEQY

V gene: TRBV13
J gene: TRBJ1-1
clone size: few
CDR3 protein: ASSFKAPEAF

V gene: TRBV28
J gene: TRBJ2-7
clone size: few
CDR3 protein: ASSLFTGYEQY

V gene: TRBV6-5
J gene: TRBJ2-2
clone size: -
CDR3 protein: ASWSTGELF

V gene: TRBV4-1
J gene: TRBJ2-7
clone size: few
CDR3 protein: ASSQEIVFTYEQY